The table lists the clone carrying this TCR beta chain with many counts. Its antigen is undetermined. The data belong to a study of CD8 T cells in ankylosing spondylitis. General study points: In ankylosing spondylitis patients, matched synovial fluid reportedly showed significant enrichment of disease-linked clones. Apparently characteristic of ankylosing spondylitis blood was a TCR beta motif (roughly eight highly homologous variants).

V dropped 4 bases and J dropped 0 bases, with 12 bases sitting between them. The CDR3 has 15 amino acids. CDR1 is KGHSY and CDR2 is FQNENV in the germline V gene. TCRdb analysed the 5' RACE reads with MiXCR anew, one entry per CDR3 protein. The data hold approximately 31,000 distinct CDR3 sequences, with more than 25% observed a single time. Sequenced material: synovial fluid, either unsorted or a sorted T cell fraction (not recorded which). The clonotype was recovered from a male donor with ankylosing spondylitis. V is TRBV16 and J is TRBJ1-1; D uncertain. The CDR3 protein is CASSRPKGMNTEAFF. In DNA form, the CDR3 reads TGTGCCAGCAGCCGCCCGAAGGGCATGAACACTGAAGCTTTCTTT.